This TCR beta chain is drawn from a study of blood T cell repertoires in COVID-19. Study background: Spain, Italy and the United States supplied samples that represented acute and convalescent COVID-19. T cells, B-cell-depleted T cells, or PBMCs supplied cDNA or gDNA.

Methods used by the authors: Quantification of nucleated cells was approximated via reference gene primer amplification. Some clones are missing from TCRdb's copy, which holds only in-frame ones; the method was immunoSEQ multiplex PCR. V and J calls and clone size are copied from that table; D and trimming were computed from the DNA. The sample records some 120,000 clones, around four fifths being singletons. This CDR3 has 14 residues. CDR1 is SGHDN and CDR2 is FVKESK in the germline V gene. Trimming stripped 1 base from V and 0 bases from J, with 7 bases between. This receptor was taken from a human donor in a cohort sampled during active COVID-19. This chain joins TRBV14 and TRBJ2-7; D is ambiguous. The sequenced sample consisted of peripheral blood. CDR3 loop: CASSQVTYSYEQYF. CDR3 coding DNA: TGTGCCAGCAGCCAAGTAACATACTCCTACGAGCAGTACTTC.